This entry concerns a single T cell receptor (beta chain). The sample belongs to a study of cytomegalovirus exposure and HLA in healthy donors. The CDR3 contains 13 residues. Germline V CDR1 and CDR2: LNHDA, SQIVND (reference sequence). Between the trimmed V and J ends, which lost 6 bases and 7 bases, there was a span of 12 bases. PCR involved 60 Vbeta and 13 Jbeta primers. Sequenced by immunoSEQ multiplex PCR; TCRdb stores in-frame clones only, minus some. The sample lists about 150,000 clones, 70% to 80% seen once, with about 13% in the top ten. Nominally healthy donors were sampled, though unrecorded immune exposures were likely.

The V and J genes are TRBV19 and TRBJ1-4, with a weak D call TRBD1 (6 bases). The sample was PBMCs. The clonotype was recovered from a man younger than 45 in good health and CMV-seropositive. This CDR3 reads CASSTGSGEKLFF. CDR3 sequence (DNA): TGTGCCAGTAGCACAGGGTCGGGTGAAAAACTGTTTTTT.